A single sample gave rise to the 8 T cell receptor beta chains below, sequenced in a study of blood T cell repertoires in COVID-19 (dated by TCRdb to 2018 to 2020). The receptor library was made with the immunoSEQ multiplex PCR assay. The source is immuneACCESS, and TCRdb retained only in-frame sequences with V and J called. Part of the clones is not carried over; for the studies checked, unresolved V genes explain less than half of this, and the remainder is unexplained. The table for this sample lists under 45,000 clones; 76% of them were counted only once. The biggest ten clones account for around 27% of the sample. Sequenced: peripheral blood. The receptors originated from an older man with acute or convalescent COVID-19.

V gene TRBV6-4 combines with J gene TRBJ2-3; 9 nucleotides agree with TRBD2. Germline assignment: CDR1 MRHNA and CDR2 SNTAGT. The CDR3 loop spans 14 amino acids. Losses at the gene ends were 5 bases for V and 2 bases for J; bases not matched to a gene: 2. DNA for the CDR3: TGTGCCAGCAGTAGCGGGGGGCCCACAGATACGCAGTATTTT. It encodes CASSSGGPTDTQYF.

This rearrangement joins TRBV2 to TRBJ1-5; D perhaps matches TRBD1 (6 bases). This CDR3 spans 14 amino acids. Trimming removed 6 bases from V and 3 bases from J, with 12 bases in between. The germline V gene has CDR1 SNHLY and CDR2 FYNNEI. DNA of the CDR3: TGTGCCAGCAGCCATGGACAGAACAATCAGCCCCAGCATTTT. Translation gives CASSHGQNNQPQHF.

The V call is TRBV7-9, the J call TRBJ2-5, with 7 bases fitting TRBD2. With V trimmed by 2 bases and J by 2 bases, 5 bases remained unmatched. In germline, CDR1 is SEHNR, CDR2 FQNEAQ (reference sequence). The CDR3 is 15 amino acids. The CDR3 DNA follows: TGTGCCAGCAGCTTAATGAGCGGGGCTCAAGAGACCCAGTACTTC. It encodes CASSLMSGAQETQYF.

The chain employs TRBV4-1 and TRBJ1-5, with no clear D. V gave up 1 base and J gave up 4 bases, with 14 bases separating them. The CDR3 spans 16 residues. Germline CDR1 MGHRA, CDR2 YSYEKL. The CDR3 nucleotides read TGCGCCAGCAGCCAAGTAACGGGGAGCTTTAATCAGCCCCAGCATTTT. Its translation is CASSQVTGSFNQPQHF.

The chain is built from TRBV6-1 and TRBJ1-1; 7 bases agree with TRBD1. Germline V gives CDR1 MNHNS, CDR2 SASEGT. Trimming took 2 bases from V and 3 from J; bases not matched to a gene: 3. The length of the CDR3 is 14 residues. The CDR3 protein is CASSELGTDTEAFF. The CDR3 coding sequence is TGTGCCAGCAGTGAACTTGGGACAGACACTGAAGCTTTCTTT.

The J gene is TRBJ2-3, the V gene TRBV19; D possibly corresponds to TRBD2 (6 bases). This CDR3 contains 15 residues. The germline gives CDR1 LNHDA, CDR2 SQIVND (reference sequence). Deletions cut 0 bases from V and 4 bases from J, with 11 bases between. CDR3 amino acids: CASSIDSGASDTQYF. The CDR3 DNA sequence: TGTGCCAGTAGTATAGATTCGGGAGCGTCAGATACGCAGTATTTT.

This clone was found many times. The V and J genes are TRBV7-9 and TRBJ1-5, with 10 bases aligning to TRBD1. V dropped 5 bases and J dropped 2; count of bases not matched to a gene: 3. This CDR3 has 15 residues. Looked up from germline, CDR1 is SEHNR and CDR2 is FQNEAQ (reference sequence). CDR3 residues: CASSGGQGGNQPQHF. DNA of the CDR3: TGTGCCAGCAGCGGAGGACAGGGGGGCAATCAGCCCCAGCATTTT.

This chain connects TRBV30 to TRBJ1-2; D ambiguous. The CDR3 extends over 11 amino acids. Trimming took off 0 bases at V and 11 bases at J, with 10 bases between the two ends. Germline V gene data show CDR1 as GTSNPN and CDR2 as SVGIG (reference sequence). The CDR3 loop is CAWSVGAPYTF. The CDR3 DNA follows: TGTGCCTGGAGTGTAGGAGCCCCGTACACCTTC. Looking up the rest from reference TRBV30 and TRBJ1-2 gives the full variable domain: SQTIHQWPATLVQPVGSPLSLECTVEGTSNPNLYWYRQAAGRGLQLLFYSVGIGQISSEVPQNLSASRPQDRQFILSSKKLLLSDSGFYLCAWSVGAPYTFGSGTRLTVV.